This entry concerns a single T cell receptor beta chain. The data originate from a study of cytomegalovirus exposure and HLA in healthy donors. The PCR ran on 60 Vbeta and 13 Jbeta primers. Using immunoSEQ multiplex PCR, the repertoire was profiled, and TCRdb retains in-frame clones only, with some absent. The sample consists of about 130,000 clones, over 60% of them appearing once. This TCR came from a human donor in good health. The sequencing input was PBMCs.

CDR3 residues: CASRLAGGHTDTQYF. DNA for the CDR3: TGTGCCAGCAGGTTAGCGGGGGGACACACAGATACGCAGTATTTT. The V call is TRBV6-6, the J call TRBJ2-3; 10 bases agree with TRBD2. Germline V CDR1 and CDR2: MNHNY, SVGAGI (reference sequence). CDR3 length: 15 amino acids. The V and J ends lost 6 bases and 2 bases, in that order; junction bases with no gene match: 5.